This T cell receptor (beta chain) was identified during a study of human T cells and chemical hapten exposure (dated by TCRdb to the early 2020s). As for the study more broadly: For sensitization, 2% DPC in acetone was applied to a 2 cm by 2 cm area of upper inner arm skin. Throughout the roughly 23-week study period, patients were also given weekly therapeutic DPC doses on the scalp. Patch testing was done on the upper back using Finn chambers containing 0.01% DPC, and results were scored after 6 days according to International Contact Dermatitis Research Group standards. The mostly female patient cohort included alopecia areata with under or over 50% scalp involvement, alopecia totalis and alopecia universalis. Libraries were pooled for sequencing, and per-sample TCR yields varied mainly because of small differences in library volumes within the pool. In alopecia patients, the study followed how the peripheral blood TCR repertoire changed in vivo over primary and secondary sensitization to diphenylcyclopropenone (DPC), a hapten. Blood samples were taken from patients before sensitization (week 0) and at 2, 6 and about 24 weeks after DPC sensitization. Approximately 30 alopecia patients provided blood for TCR sequencing at one to four time points (pre-sensitization, 2, 6 and 24 weeks). What the research found in general, with its limitations: Repeated subsampling changed both the strength of the expansion versus patch-test correlation and the threshold at which that correlation became significant. Compared with pre-sensitization or healthy control sets, expanded TCRs formed significantly more large CDR3 similarity clusters, which is consistent with antigen-driven responses. Patch test score was positively correlated with the number of PT1 expanded TCRs, with significance at thresholds 8, 16 and 32 but not at 4. Alopecia, a presumed autoimmune disease, was present in all patients, so the immune response of the patients might differ from that of healthy individuals. DPC sensitization did not change how many TCRs were above 1 in 1000 frequency, and no evidence was found of alterations in global repertoire structure.

The V end loses 4 bases and the J end loses 0 bases, and a stretch of 6 bases separates them. From a lookup of the germline V gene (reference sequence), CDR1 and CDR2 are WNHNN and SYGVQD. From cysteine to phenylalanine, the CDR3 is 14 amino acids long. Only the CDR3 region is kept as DNA, spanning 42 bases read in frame from base 1. In its sample, this clonotype was seen a few times. Its antigen is not yet known. Base quality data are lacking; no much larger clone is found one base away. The library was built by means of RACE. Reads for this sample came from a NextSeq 500. During library preparation, unique molecular identifiers were attached to individual cDNA molecules so that TCRs could be counted in a quantitative, reproducible way. Each blood RNA sample was used to sequence both TCR alpha and TCR beta chains. As for the original processing: A median of approximately 100,000 TCRs per sample was observed, with a range of roughly 20,000 to 700,000. V, J and CDR3 annotation of the TCR reads was performed with the Decombinator software suite. To make PS versus PT1 abundance plots, every sample was subsampled to the same number of TCRs (28,000). TCRs were defined as expanded if absent before sensitization and observed at least eight times at the 2-week time point. TCRdb reanalyzed the raw reads on its own, using fastp at Q25 for trimming and MiXCR for clone calling, and kept in-frame beta chains. Rows merge per CDR3 protein into single entries with the most common DNA and genes. TCRdb's processing, not the authors' own work, is the source of the V and J calls. The sample has approximately 110,000 distinct CDR3 sequences on record, 9.2% of them singletons. Together, the top ten hold approximately 2.8% of the sample.

The label giving this sample's time point can be read as: patch test 2, 6 weeks after DPC sensitization. The treatment or condition label for this specimen denotes: therapeutic diphenylcyclopropenone sensitization with weekly scalp DPC. Blood at each patch-test visit was drawn before the patch test was applied. Eligible patients were aged 18 to 70, diagnosed with alopecia, deemed suitable for DPC therapy, and excluded if pregnant. Total RNA was isolated from unfractionated whole blood collected in Tempus Blood RNA tubes. The TCR comes from a woman aged 40 to 55 with alopecia areata. Some clones in this sample may be carry-over from other donors' samples. The sequences come from whole blood, collected in connection with sensitization to the hapten diphenylcyclopropenone (DPC). The chain joins TRBV10-1 to TRBJ2-2; no D gene is confidently identified. The DNA sequence is as follows: TGCGCCAGCAGTGCTCAGGCGAACACCGGGGAGCTGTTTTTT. Translated, this is CASSAQANTGELFF.